Listed here are 26 T cell receptor beta chains from one sample, sequenced in a study of molecular identifiers for immune sequencing clone quantification. MiXCR, applied by TCRdb to the PCR reads, yields one record per CDR3 protein. The sample shows approximately 12,000 distinct CDR3 sequences, 15% to 20% of them seen only once. Sequencing was performed on naive CD8+ T cells from blood, with Jurkat cell RNA spiked in. Indicated subset: FACS-sorted CD8+CD4-CCR7+CD45RA+ naive T cells. The source of these receptors is a human donor in good health. Some libraries in this study had Jurkat cell RNA spiked in.

This clonotype is medium-sized. The CDR3 protein is CASSLLASGSPRDTQYF. CDR3 nucleotides: TGTGCCAGCAGCTTATTGGCTAGCGGGAGTCCAAGAGATACGCAGTATTTT. The gene calls are TRBV7-6 and TRBJ2-3; 10 bases agree with TRBD2. The CDR3 has 17 amino acids. V gave up 2 bases and J gave up 5 bases; unmatched junction bases: 10. Germline CDR1 SGHVS, CDR2 FNYEAQ.

A word on this clonotype: A read error is possible here, since a much larger clone lies one base away. The V gene is TRBV7-6, the J gene TRBJ2-5; D is undetermined. This CDR3 is built from 13 residues. The ends were cut back, 4 bases at V and 3 bases at J, with 9 bases in the middle. Per the germline V gene, CDR1 is SGHVS and CDR2 is FNYEAQ. The CDR3 here is CASSSAGKETQYF. The CDR3, as DNA: TGTGCCAGCAGCTCTGCTGGGAAAGAGACCCAGTACTTC.

This clonotype was detected only a few times. The chain uses TRBV3-1 and TRBJ2-7; 8 positions agree with TRBD2. Germline lookup yields CDR1 LGHDT and CDR2 YNNKEL (reference sequence). V gave up 4 bases and J gave up 3 bases; unmatched junction bases: 5. The CDR3 loop spans 14 amino acids. The CDR3 region is CASSLSGVVYEQYF. The CDR3 DNA follows: TGTGCCAGCAGCCTTAGCGGGGTCGTCTACGAGCAGTACTTC.

This clonotype was recorded at least ten times. The rearrangement uses TRBV7-3 and TRBJ2-1; weak D call: TRBD1 (5 bases). V shed 8 bases and J shed 9 bases, with 14 bases lying between them. The CDR3 extends over 12 amino acids. Per germline, CDR1 SGHTA and CDR2 FQGTGA. In nucleotides, the CDR3 is TGTGCCAGCGCTAGTGGGGCTGGTGAGCAGTTCTTC. Translation: CASASGAGEQFF.

This clonotype was picked up many times. CDR3: CASSPLIANTGELFF. CDR3 sequence (DNA): TGTGCCAGCAGCCCCCTAATCGCGAACACCGGGGAGCTGTTTTTT. The chain uses TRBV7-8 and TRBJ2-2; D gene unclear. V dropped 5 bases and J dropped 0 bases, with 10 bases sitting between them. Germline lookup yields CDR1 SGHVS and CDR2 FQNEAQ. This CDR3 is 15 amino acids long.

By share, this clonotype ranks as medium-sized. The rearrangement uses TRBV3-1 and TRBJ2-7; 9 bases align to TRBD2. The CDR3 totals 15 residues. Trimming at V came to 1 base and at J to 2 bases, leaving 3 bases not matched to a gene. CDR1 LGHDT and CDR2 YNNKEL come from the germline V gene (reference sequence). The chain's CDR3 is CASSQGLAETYEQYF. CDR3 sequence (DNA): TGTGCCAGCAGCCAAGGACTAGCGGAGACCTACGAGCAGTACTTC.

This clonotype has at least ten counts. The gene calls are TRBV27 and TRBJ1-5; D not certain. The CDR3 runs 13 residues. Per germline, CDR1 MNHEY and CDR2 SMNVEV (reference sequence). The V and J ends lost 2 bases and 4 bases respectively, with 6 bases between them. The CDR3 sequence is CASSLSPNQPQHF. Written as DNA, the CDR3 is TGTGCCAGCAGTTTAAGCCCTAATCAGCCCCAGCATTTT.

In its sample, this clonotype ranks as medium-sized (0.01 to 0.1%). The chain employs TRBV7-8 and TRBJ2-3; D is perhaps TRBD1 (6 bases). Trimming removed 7 bases at V and 2 bases at J, with 13 bases between. CDR3 length: 14 amino acids. Germline CDR1 and CDR2: SGHVS and FQNEAQ. The CDR3 loop reads CASTPQGATDTQYF. The CDR3 DNA reads as TGTGCCAGCACCCCACAGGGTGCCACAGATACGCAGTATTTT. Variable domain in full (rest from reference TRBV7-8 and TRBJ2-3): GAGVSQSPRYKVAKRGQDVALRCDPISGHVSLFWYQQALGQGPEFLTYFQNEAQLDKSGLPSDRFFAERPEGSVSTLKIQRTQQEDSAVYLCASTPQGATDTQYFGPGTRLTVL.

This clonotype has ten or more counts. V is TRBV11-2 and J is TRBJ1-3; D gene uncertain. Germline-derived CDR1 and CDR2 are SGHAT and FQNNGV. CDR3 length equals 15 residues. Trimming removed 2 bases at V and 2 bases at J, with 10 bases between. The CDR3 sequence is CASSLYNGAGNTIYF. As DNA, the CDR3 is TGTGCCAGCAGCTTATACAATGGTGCTGGAAACACCATATATTTT.

This clonotype counts as medium-sized. DNA for the CDR3: TGTGCCAGCAGTATCCCGGGACTAGCTTACAATGAGCAGTTCTTC. Amino acids: CASSIPGLAYNEQFF. This chain joins TRBV27 and TRBJ2-1; 9 bases line up with TRBD2. This CDR3 spans 15 amino acids. The germline CDR1 and CDR2 sequences are MNHEY and SMNVEV (reference sequence). V was pared by 5 bases and J by 4 bases, with 6 bases of the junction left unmatched.

This clonotype is categorized as medium-sized. This chain joins TRBV3-1 and TRBJ2-7, with 8 bases lining up with TRBD1. After removal of 5 bases from V and 0 bases from J, the junction contained 12 bases not matched to a gene. Germline V gene sequence: CDR1 LGHDT, CDR2 YNNKEL (reference sequence). The CDR3 has 17 residues. CDR3 sequence (DNA): TGTGCCAGCAGCTACTCCGGGACAGGCATGACCTCCTACGAGCAGTACTTC. Protein: CASSYSGTGMTSYEQYF.

This clonotype has a count of ten or more. The V gene is TRBV24-1, the J gene TRBJ2-3, with 11 bases fitting TRBD2. There are 17 residues in the CDR3. CDR1 and CDR2 from the germline V gene are KGHDR and SFDVKD. V dropped 4 bases and J dropped 3; count of bases not matched to a gene: 8. CDR3 loop: CATSDRLTSGKTDTQYF. The CDR3 nucleotides read TGTGCCACCAGTGACCGGTTGACTAGCGGGAAGACAGATACGCAGTATTTT.

V and J are TRBV29-1 and TRBJ2-7; D ambiguous. The CDR3 consists of 15 residues. V lost 6 bases to trimming and J lost 1 base, with 19 bases between them. Per germline, CDR1 SQVTM and CDR2 ANQGSEA. This chain's CDR3 is CSVEQKGRSSYEQYF. Here the CDR3 DNA reads TGCAGCGTCGAGCAGAAAGGGCGAAGTTCCTACGAGCAGTACTTC.

In its sample, this clonotype is medium-sized. The CDR3 does not close with the conserved phenylalanine or tryptophan, likely indicating a read error. This sequence joins TRBV29-1 and TRBJ2-5; TRBD2 might be the D (5 bases). The CDR3 is made up of 16 amino acids. In germline, CDR1 is SQVTM, CDR2 ANQGSEA. Trimming took off 0 bases at V and 6 bases at J, with 20 bases between the two ends. DNA of the CDR3: TGCAGCGTTGAAGAGGAGGTGTGGGTCCCAAGAAAGACCCAGTACTCC. As protein: CSVEEEVWVPRKTQYS.

By sample fraction, this clonotype is medium-sized (0.01 to 0.1%). The V and J genes are TRBV4-3 and TRBJ2-6; TRBD1 matches 7 bases. The trim removed 5 bases at V and 2 bases at J, leaving 9 bases unmatched. The CDR3 spans 17 residues. Germline assignment: CDR1 LGHNA and CDR2 YSLEER. The CDR3 spells CASSATGEGPGANVLTF. The CDR3 DNA reads as TGCGCCAGCAGCGCTACAGGGGAAGGGCCTGGGGCCAACGTCCTGACTTTC.

The genes are TRBV6-5 and TRBJ2-1; either TRBD1 or TRBD2 may supply D (6 bases each). Trimming took 6 bases from V and 0 from J, leaving 18 bases between them. CDR3 length: 17 residues. The germline V gene has CDR1 MNHEY and CDR2 SVGAGI. CDR3 nucleotides: TGTGCCAGCAGGTACATTAGCGGAGGGGGCTCCTACAATGAGCAGTTCTTC. It yields the protein CASRYISGGGSYNEQFF.

To note about this clonotype: This may arise from a read error, as a much more abundant clone is one base away. The V and J genes are TRBV29-1 and TRBJ2-7, with D possibly being TRBD2 (6 bases). CDR3 length: 12 residues. Trimming took off 5 bases at V and 4 bases at J, with 12 bases between the two ends. In germline, CDR1 is SQVTM, CDR2 ANQGSEA. CDR3 DNA: TGCAGCGTTATATACGGGAGTTACGAGCAGTACTTC. It yields the protein CSVIYGSYEQYF.

This clonotype showed up many times. CDR3 sequence reads: CATSDLSSSSEQFF. The CDR3 nucleotides read TGTGCCACCAGTGATCTATCCTCCTCCAGTGAGCAGTTCTTC. This chain uses TRBV24-1 with TRBJ2-1; D is ambiguous. V lost 3 bases and J 9 bases, leaving 14 bases between the germline ends. CDR1 KGHDR and CDR2 SFDVKD come from the germline V gene. The CDR3 extends over 14 amino acids.

This clonotype was detected ten times or more. The chain links TRBV19 to TRBJ2-3; D is unresolved. The CDR3 extends over 10 amino acids. V was clipped by 8 bases and J by 5 bases, with 5 bases between them. CDR1 is LNHDA, CDR2 SQIVND, per germline (reference sequence). This CDR3 reads CASGVDTQYF. In DNA, the CDR3 is TGTGCCAGTGGCGTAGATACGCAGTATTTT.

This clonotype was recorded a few times. Just one base apart from a much larger clone, this may be a read error. This CDR3 is missing its conserved last phenylalanine or tryptophan, likely due to a read error. This chain's CDR3 is CASSLEQGLETQYS. The CDR3 region has the DNA TGTGCCAGCAGCTTAGAACAGGGCCTGGAGACCCAGTACTCC. The gene calls are TRBV13 and TRBJ2-5, with D possibly matching TRBD1 (6 bases). Trimming pared 1 base from V and 5 bases from J, leaving 11 bases between. Per germline, CDR1 PRHDT and CDR2 FYEKMQ (reference sequence). The CDR3 runs to 14 residues.

Judged by abundance, this clonotype is medium-sized. V gene TRBV5-1 combines with J gene TRBJ2-3; TRBD2 matches at 9 bases. V lost 2 bases to trimming and J lost 6 bases; unmatched junction nucleotides: 7. The CDR3 runs 15 residues. Germline CDR1 and CDR2: SGHRS and YFSETQ. The CDR3 sequence is CASSFRGREVDTQYF. CDR3 nucleotides: TGCGCCAGCAGCTTCCGCGGGAGGGAAGTGGATACGCAGTATTTT.

This clonotype was detected ten times or more. The chain is built from TRBV5-1 and TRBJ1-6; 7 nucleotides align to TRBD1. The CDR3 spans 18 residues. Germline V gene sequence: CDR1 SGHRS, CDR2 YFSETQ. J lost 0 bases, V lost 4 bases, and 10 bases had no gene match. The CDR3, as DNA: TGCGCCAGCAGCAAAAAAGCAGGGGGGAGCTCCTATAATTCACCCCTCCACTTT. This translates into CASSKKAGGSSYNSPLHF.

Remarks on this clonotype: This may arise from a read error, as a much more abundant clone is one base away. This chain connects TRBV5-5 to TRBJ1-5; D ambiguous. Between the trimmed V and J ends, which lost 3 bases and 1 base, there was a span of 14 bases. This CDR3 has 16 amino acids. Germline V gene data show CDR1 as SGHKS and CDR2 as YYEKEE (reference sequence). The CDR3 here is CASSSEGWVSNQPQHF. CDR3 DNA: TGTGCCAGCAGCTCGGAGGGCTGGGTGAGCAATCAGCCCCAGCATTTT.

This clonotype was picked up many times. The gene calls are TRBV11-2 and TRBJ2-2; D is unresolved. Trimming removed 7 bases from V and 4 bases from J, with 10 bases in between. CDR3 length equals 13 residues. Germline lookup yields CDR1 SGHAT and CDR2 FQNNGV. The CDR3 is CASTVVLTGELFF. CDR3 coding DNA: TGTGCCAGCACCGTAGTTCTCACCGGGGAGCTGTTTTTT.

This clonotype was observed at least ten times. The junction departs from the called germline gene at one end, perhaps through a read error. The CDR3 sequence: CSARAGTGGYEQYF. In DNA form, the CDR3 reads TGCAGTGCAAGAGCCGGGACAGGGGGATACGAGCAGTACTTC. The chain has TRBV20-1 and TRBJ2-7; 11 bases line up with TRBD1. The CDR3 contains 14 residues. The germline V gene encodes CDR1 DFQATT and CDR2 SNEGSKA (reference sequence).

V and J are TRBV11-2 and TRBJ2-3; 11 bases match TRBD2. With V trimmed by 6 bases and J by 5 bases, 10 bases remained unmatched. CDR1 is SGHAT, CDR2 FQNNGV, per germline. The CDR3 contains 16 residues. The CDR3 region has the DNA TGTGCCAGCAGGCTAATAGCGGGAGGGTGGAAAGATACGCAGTATTTT. Its protein is CASRLIAGGWKDTQYF.